One and the same sample provided the 11 T cell receptor beta chains below, sequenced in a study of blood T cell repertoires in COVID-19. Clones were read by immunoSEQ multiplex PCR, and TCRdb kept only the in-frame ones, dropping some. The sample holds roughly 220,000 clones; approximately 84% are singletons and the top ten take around 3.1%. Sequencing was carried out using peripheral blood. Receptor source: a woman in her 30s who had recovered from COVID-19.

The chain carries TRBV19 and TRBJ1-6; TRBD1 matches at 9 bases. The CDR3 runs 15 residues. The germline gives CDR1 LNHDA, CDR2 SQIVND (reference sequence). Trimming cost V 5 bases and J 7 bases; bases outside gene matches: 6. The CDR3 DNA is TGTGCCAGTAGTCTGGACAGGGGTATGAATTCACCCCTCCACTTT. It specifies CASSLDRGMNSPLHF.

The CDR3: CASSQGGHPAEQYF. Here the CDR3 DNA reads TGTGCCAGCAGCCAAGGAGGCCATCCGGCCGAGCAGTACTTC. The rearrangement uses TRBV3-1 (or the pseudogene TRBV3-2) and TRBJ2-7; D gene ambiguous. The V end was cut by 1 base, the J end by 6 bases, with 13 bases between. The CDR3 covers 14 residues. CDR1 LGHDT and CDR2 YNNKEL come from the germline V gene (reference sequence).

The chain uses TRBV28 and TRBJ1-4; TRBD1 matches 9 bases. In germline, CDR1 is MDHEN, CDR2 SYDVKM. The CDR3 covers 15 residues. The trim removed 2 bases at V and 6 bases at J, leaving 4 bases unmatched. CDR3 bases: TGTGCCAGCAGTTTACTCGGACAGGGGTATGAAAAACTGTTTTTT. It yields the protein CASSLLGQGYEKLFF.

The V and J genes are TRBV11-2 and TRBJ2-5; 7 positions agree with TRBD1. CDR3 length: 14 residues. V was pared by 1 base and J by 6 bases, with 5 bases of the junction left unmatched. CDR1 and CDR2 (germline): SGHAT, FQNNGV. The CDR3 here is CASSLGQGMKTQYF. For the CDR3, the DNA is TGTGCCAGCAGCTTAGGACAGGGTATGAAGACCCAGTACTTC.

This clone was seen only once. This chain uses TRBV7-5 with TRBJ1-5; the table names TRBD1, a call not compared with the DNA. TRBV7-5 is termed a pseudogene. The CDR3 sequence is 16 residues long. Here the CDR3 reads CVKKRSPGQGHQPQHF. The CDR3 coding sequence is TGTGTAAAGAAGCGCTCCCCGGGACAGGGTCATCAGCCCCAGCATTTT.

This chain connects TRBV7-2 to TRBJ2-1; 11 bases match TRBD2. CDR1 and CDR2 (germline): SGHTA, FQGNSA. V was pared by 4 bases and J by 4 bases, with 9 bases of the junction left unmatched. CDR3 length: 17 residues. CDR3 nucleotide sequence: TGTGCCAGCAGCTCCAGGACTAGCGGGCCCCTATACAATGAGCAGTTCTTC. Amino acid sequence: CASSSRTSGPLYNEQFF.

The CDR3 loop reads CAWRPAGWNNEQFF. In DNA, the CDR3 is TGTGCCTGGAGGCCGGCGGGCTGGAACAATGAGCAGTTCTTC. The chain is built from TRBV30 and TRBJ2-1; perhaps TRBD2 as D (5 bases). CDR1 is GTSNPN, CDR2 SVGIG, per germline (reference sequence). Deletions cut 3 bases from V and 5 bases from J, with 14 bases between. The CDR3 spans 14 residues.

V usage is TRBV2 and J usage is TRBJ1-2, with a weak D call TRBD1 (6 bases). Germline lookup yields CDR1 SNHLY and CDR2 FYNNEI. The CDR3 has 15 residues. With 6 bases removed from V and 3 bases from J, the gap between germline ends came to 17 bases. CDR3 DNA: TGTGCCAGCAGCGCTCAGGGAGGGGGGTACTATGGCTACACCTTC. Protein product: CASSAQGGGYYGYTF. Full variable domain (remainder filled in from reference TRBV2 and TRBJ1-2): EPEVTQTPSHQVTQMGQEVILRCVPISNHLYFYWYRQILGQKVEFLVSFYNNEISEKSEIFDDQFSVERPDGSNFTLKIRSTKLEDSAMYFCASSAQGGGYYGYTFGSGTRLTVV.

This sequence joins TRBV30 and TRBJ1-3; D not resolved. Germline V lookup: CDR1 GTSNPN, CDR2 SVGIG (reference sequence). The CDR3 contains 16 residues. V shed 3 bases and J shed 0 bases, with 15 bases lying between them. The CDR3 loop is CAWSPRTGISGNTIYF. The CDR3 DNA sequence: TGTGCCTGGAGCCCCCGCACGGGGATCTCTGGAAACACCATATATTTT.

This sequence joins TRBV2 and TRBJ1-4; a weak D match, TRBD1 (5 bases). CDR1 is SNHLY and CDR2 is FYNNEI in the germline V gene. Trimming cost V 8 bases and J 7 bases, with 14 bases left between them. There are 13 residues in the CDR3. The CDR3 nucleotides read TGTGCCAGCGGGCGGAGGGGAGGTGAAAAACTGTTTTTT. This gives the protein CASGRRGGEKLFF. The whole variable domain, filled in from reference TRBV2 and TRBJ1-4, reads EPEVTQTPSHQVTQMGQEVILRCVPISNHLYFYWYRQILGQKVEFLVSFYNNEISEKSEIFDDQFSVERPDGSNFTLKIRSTKLEDSAMYFCASGRRGGEKLFFGSGTQLSVL.

In DNA, the CDR3 is TGTGCCAGCAGTCCGGGGGAAGATACGCAGTATTTT. Translating gives CASSPGEDTQYF. The gene calls are TRBV2 and TRBJ2-3, with D maybe TRBD2 (6 bases). The CDR3 contains 12 residues. Between the trimmed V and J ends, which lost 5 bases and 5 bases, there was a span of 8 bases. Germline values: CDR1 SNHLY, CDR2 FYNNEI.